This TCR beta chain was recorded in a study of cytomegalovirus exposure and HLA in healthy donors. Whole-study context: Among several hundred genotyped donors, approximately 80% fell in the Caucasian-associated ancestry cluster.

This CDR3 region has 17 residues. CDR1 MGHRA and CDR2 YSYEKL come from the germline V gene. The J segment lost 2 bases and the V segment lost 0 bases, leaving 2 bases of the junction unmatched. The PCR ran on 60 Vbeta and 13 Jbeta primers. The table came from immunoSEQ multiplex PCR; TCRdb's copy has only in-frame clones and leaves some out. In the table there are roughly 100,000 clones, more than 55% of which are singletons. The receptor was isolated from a woman aged 45 to 65 in good health and CMV-seropositive. The sequencing input was PBMCs. The V gene is TRBV4-1, the J gene TRBJ2-1, with 12 bases identical to TRBD2. The CDR3 DNA sequence: TGCGCCAGCAGCCAAGAAGGACTAGCGGGGACCTACAATGAGCAGTTCTTC. This codes for CASSQEGLAGTYNEQFF.